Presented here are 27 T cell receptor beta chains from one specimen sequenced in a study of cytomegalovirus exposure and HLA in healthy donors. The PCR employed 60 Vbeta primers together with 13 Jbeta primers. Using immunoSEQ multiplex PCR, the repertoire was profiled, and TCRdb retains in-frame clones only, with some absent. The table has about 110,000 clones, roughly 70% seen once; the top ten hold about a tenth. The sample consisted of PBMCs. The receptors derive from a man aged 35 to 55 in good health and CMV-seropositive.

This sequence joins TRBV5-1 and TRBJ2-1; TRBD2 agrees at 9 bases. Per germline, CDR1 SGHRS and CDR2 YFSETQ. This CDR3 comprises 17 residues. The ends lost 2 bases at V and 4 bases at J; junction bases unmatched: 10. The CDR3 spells CASSLFGSSGKYNEQFF. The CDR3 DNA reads TGCGCCAGCAGCTTATTTGGTTCTAGCGGGAAGTACAATGAGCAGTTCTTC.

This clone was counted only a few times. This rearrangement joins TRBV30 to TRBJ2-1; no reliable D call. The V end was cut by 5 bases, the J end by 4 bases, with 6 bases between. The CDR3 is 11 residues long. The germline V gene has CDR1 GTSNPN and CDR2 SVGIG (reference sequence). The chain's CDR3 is CAWYSYNEQFF. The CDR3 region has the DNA TGTGCCTGGTACAGTTACAATGAGCAGTTCTTC.

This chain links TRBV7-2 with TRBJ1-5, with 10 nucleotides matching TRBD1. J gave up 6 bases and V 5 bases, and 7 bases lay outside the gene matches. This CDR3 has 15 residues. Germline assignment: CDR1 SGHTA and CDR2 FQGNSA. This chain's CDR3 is CASSVGTGAAQPQHF. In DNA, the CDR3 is TGTGCCAGCAGCGTCGGGACAGGGGCGGCTCAGCCCCAGCATTTT. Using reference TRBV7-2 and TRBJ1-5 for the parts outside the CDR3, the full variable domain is GAGVSQSPSNKVTEKGKDVELRCDPISGHTALYWYRQSLGQGLEFLIYFQGNSAPDKSGLPSDRFSAERTGGSVSTLTIQRTQQEDSAVYLCASSVGTGAAQPQHFGDGTRLSIL.

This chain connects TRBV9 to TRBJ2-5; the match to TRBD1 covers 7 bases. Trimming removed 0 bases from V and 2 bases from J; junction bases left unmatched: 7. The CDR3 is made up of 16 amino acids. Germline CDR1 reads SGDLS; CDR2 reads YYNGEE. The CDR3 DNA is TGTGCCAGCAGCGTAGCTCCCGGGACAGCGCAAGAGACCCAGTACTTC. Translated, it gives CASSVAPGTAQETQYF. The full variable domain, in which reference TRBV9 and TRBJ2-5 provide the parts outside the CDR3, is DSGVTQTPKHLITATGQRVTLRCSPRSGDLSVYWYQQSLDQGLQFLIQYYNGEERAKGNILERFSAQQFPDLHSELNLSSLELGDSALYFCASSVAPGTAQETQYFGPGTRLLVL.

CDR3 DNA: TGTGCCAGCAGACAGGGTACTCGGTCCTACGAGCAGTACGTC. It translates to CASRQGTRSYEQYV. The chain carries TRBV6-6 and TRBJ2-7; possible D gene TRBD1, 6 bases. Germline CDR1 and CDR2: MNHNY and SVGAGI (reference sequence). Trimming took 6 bases from V and 1 from J, leaving 13 bases between them. The length of the CDR3 is 14 residues.

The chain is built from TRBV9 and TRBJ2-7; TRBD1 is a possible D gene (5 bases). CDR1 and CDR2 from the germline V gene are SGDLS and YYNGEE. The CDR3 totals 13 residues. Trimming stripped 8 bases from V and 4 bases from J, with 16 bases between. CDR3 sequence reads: CARTEAGGYEQYF. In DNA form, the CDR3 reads TGTGCCAGGACAGAGGCAGGCGGATACGAGCAGTACTTC.

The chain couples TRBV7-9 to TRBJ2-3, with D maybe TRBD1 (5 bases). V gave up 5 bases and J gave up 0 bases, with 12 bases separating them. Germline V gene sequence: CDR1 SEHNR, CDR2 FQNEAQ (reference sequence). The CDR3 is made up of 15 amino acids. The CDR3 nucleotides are TGTGCCAGCAGCCAAAATCACAGGAGCACAGATACGCAGTATTTT. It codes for CASSQNHRSTDTQYF.

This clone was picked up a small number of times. The chain's CDR3 is CASSSLGQGPQHF. As DNA, the CDR3 is TGTGCCAGCAGTTCCCTGGGACAGGGGCCCCAGCATTTT. The chain has TRBV6-5 and TRBJ1-5; TRBD1 agrees at 9 bases. The CDR3 runs to 13 residues. The V and J ends lost 4 bases and 9 bases, in that order; junction bases with no gene match: 4. CDR1 is MNHEY, CDR2 SVGAGI, per germline.

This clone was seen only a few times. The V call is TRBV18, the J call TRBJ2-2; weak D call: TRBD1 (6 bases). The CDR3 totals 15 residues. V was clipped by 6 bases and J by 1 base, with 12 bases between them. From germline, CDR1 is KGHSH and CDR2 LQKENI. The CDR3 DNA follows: TGTGCCAGCTCCCGGACACAGGGGAACACCGGGGAGCTGTTTTTT. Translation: CASSRTQGNTGELFF. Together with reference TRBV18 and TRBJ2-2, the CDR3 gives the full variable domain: NAGVMQNPRHLVRRRGQEARLRCSPMKGHSHVYWYRQLPEEGLKFMVYLQKENIIDESGMPKERFSAEFPKEGPSILRIQQVVRGDSAAYFCASSRTQGNTGELFFGEGSRLTVL.

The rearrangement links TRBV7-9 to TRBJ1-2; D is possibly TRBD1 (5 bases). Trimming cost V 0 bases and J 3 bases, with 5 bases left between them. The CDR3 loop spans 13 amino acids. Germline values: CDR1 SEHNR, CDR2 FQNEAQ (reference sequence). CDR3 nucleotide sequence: TGTGCCAGCAGCTTAGCAGGGGACTATGGCTACACCTTC. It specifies CASSLAGDYGYTF.

The CDR3 sequence: CASSIWDSATNEQYF. The CDR3 DNA reads TGTGCCAGTAGTATCTGGGACAGCGCCACTAACGAGCAGTACTTC. This sequence joins TRBV19 and TRBJ2-7; the match to TRBD1 covers 7 bases. Germline V lookup: CDR1 LNHDA, CDR2 SQIVND (reference sequence). The CDR3 extends over 15 amino acids. The V and J ends lost 3 bases and 5 bases, in that order; junction bases with no gene match: 10.

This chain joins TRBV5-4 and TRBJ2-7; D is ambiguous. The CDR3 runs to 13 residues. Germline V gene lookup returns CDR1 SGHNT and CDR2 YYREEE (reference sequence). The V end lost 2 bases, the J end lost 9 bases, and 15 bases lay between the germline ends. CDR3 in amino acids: CASSFLLARRQYF. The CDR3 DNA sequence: TGTGCCAGCAGCTTCCTACTGGCTCGGAGGCAGTACTTC.

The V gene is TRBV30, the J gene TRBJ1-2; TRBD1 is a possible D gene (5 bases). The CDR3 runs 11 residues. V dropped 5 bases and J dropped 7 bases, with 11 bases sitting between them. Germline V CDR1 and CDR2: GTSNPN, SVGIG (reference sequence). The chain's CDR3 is CAWGQGAGYTF. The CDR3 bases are TGTGCCTGGGGGCAGGGTGCTGGCTACACCTTC.

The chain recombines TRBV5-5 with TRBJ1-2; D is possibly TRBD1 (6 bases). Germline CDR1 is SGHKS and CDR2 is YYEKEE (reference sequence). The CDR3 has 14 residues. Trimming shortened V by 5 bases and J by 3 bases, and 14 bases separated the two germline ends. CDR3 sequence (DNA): TGTGCCAGCAGACCTGACAGGACCGACTATGGCTACACCTTC. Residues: CASRPDRTDYGYTF. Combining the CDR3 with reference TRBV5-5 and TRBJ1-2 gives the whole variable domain DAGVTQSPTHLIKTRGQQVTLRCSPISGHKSVSWYQQVLGQGPQFIFQYYEKEERGRGNFPDRFSARQFPNYSSELNVNALLLGDSALYLCASRPDRTDYGYTFGSGTRLTVV.

In DNA form, the CDR3 reads TGTGCCAGCAGCTTAGCGGGAGGTATCGGGGAGCTGTTTTTT. Amino acid sequence: CASSLAGGIGELFF. The V gene is TRBV5-4, the J gene TRBJ2-2; 9 bases are shared with TRBD2. Losses at the gene ends were 2 bases for V and 7 bases for J; bases not matched to a gene: 3. This CDR3 is 14 amino acids long. CDR1 is SGHNT and CDR2 is YYREEE in the germline V gene (reference sequence).

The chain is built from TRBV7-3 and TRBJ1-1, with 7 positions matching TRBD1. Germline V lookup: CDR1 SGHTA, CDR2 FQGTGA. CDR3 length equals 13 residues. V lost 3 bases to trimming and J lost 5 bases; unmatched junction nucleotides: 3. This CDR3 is CASSFDRDTEAFF. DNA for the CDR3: TGTGCCAGCAGCTTTGACAGGGATACTGAAGCTTTCTTT.

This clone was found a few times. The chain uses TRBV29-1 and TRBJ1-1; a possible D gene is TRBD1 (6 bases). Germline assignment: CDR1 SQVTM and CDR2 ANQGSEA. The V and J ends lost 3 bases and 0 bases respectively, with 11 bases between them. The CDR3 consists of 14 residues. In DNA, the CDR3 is TGCAGCGTTGATTCGGGACACATGAACACTGAAGCTTTCTTT. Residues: CSVDSGHMNTEAFF.

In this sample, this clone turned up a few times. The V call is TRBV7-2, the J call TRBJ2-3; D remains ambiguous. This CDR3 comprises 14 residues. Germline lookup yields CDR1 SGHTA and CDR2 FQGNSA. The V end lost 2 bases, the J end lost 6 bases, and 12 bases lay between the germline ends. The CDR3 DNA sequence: TGTGCCAGCAGCTTATCCCAGGCTTGGGATACGCAGTATTTT. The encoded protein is CASSLSQAWDTQYF.

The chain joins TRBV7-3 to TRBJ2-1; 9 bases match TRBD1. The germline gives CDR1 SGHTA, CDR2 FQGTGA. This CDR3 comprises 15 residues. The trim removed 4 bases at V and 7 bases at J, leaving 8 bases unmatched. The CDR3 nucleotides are TGTGCCAGCAGCTCTGGACAGGGGCTACTGAATGAGCAGTTCTTC. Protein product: CASSSGQGLLNEQFF.

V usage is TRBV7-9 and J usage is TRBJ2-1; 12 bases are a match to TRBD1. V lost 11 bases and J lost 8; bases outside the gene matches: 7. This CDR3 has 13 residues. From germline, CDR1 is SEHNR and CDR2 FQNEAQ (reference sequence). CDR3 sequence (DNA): TGTGCCGGGAAGGGACAGGGGGCCTATGAGCAGTTCTTC. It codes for CAGKGQGAYEQFF.

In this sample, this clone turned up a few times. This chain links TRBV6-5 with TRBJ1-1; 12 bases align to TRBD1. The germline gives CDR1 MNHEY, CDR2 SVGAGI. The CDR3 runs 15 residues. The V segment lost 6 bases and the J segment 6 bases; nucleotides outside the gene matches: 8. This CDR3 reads CASSSPGQGAAEAFF. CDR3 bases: TGTGCCAGCAGCTCCCCGGGACAGGGGGCAGCTGAAGCTTTCTTT.

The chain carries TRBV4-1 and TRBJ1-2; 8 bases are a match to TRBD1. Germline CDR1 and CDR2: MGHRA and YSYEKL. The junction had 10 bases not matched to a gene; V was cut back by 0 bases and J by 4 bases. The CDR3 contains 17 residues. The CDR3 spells CASSQDLWDRRIYGYTF. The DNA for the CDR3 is TGCGCCAGCAGCCAAGATCTGTGGGACAGGAGGATCTATGGCTACACCTTC.

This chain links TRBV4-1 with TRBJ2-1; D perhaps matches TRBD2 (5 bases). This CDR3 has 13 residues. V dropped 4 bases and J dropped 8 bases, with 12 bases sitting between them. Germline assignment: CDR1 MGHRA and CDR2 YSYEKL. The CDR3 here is CASSPNGKDEQFF. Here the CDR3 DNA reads TGCGCCAGCAGCCCCAACGGGAAGGATGAGCAGTTCTTC.

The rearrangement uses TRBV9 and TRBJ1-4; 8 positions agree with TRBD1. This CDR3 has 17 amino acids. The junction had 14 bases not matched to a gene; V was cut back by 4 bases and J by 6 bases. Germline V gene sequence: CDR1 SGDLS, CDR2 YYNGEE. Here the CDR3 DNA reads TGTGCCAGCAGCCCTAATTTGAGGACAGGGCATGATGAAAAACTGTTTTTT. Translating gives CASSPNLRTGHDEKLFF. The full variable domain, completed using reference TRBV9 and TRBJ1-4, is DSGVTQTPKHLITATGQRVTLRCSPRSGDLSVYWYQQSLDQGLQFLIQYYNGEERAKGNILERFSAQQFPDLHSELNLSSLELGDSALYFCASSPNLRTGHDEKLFFGSGTQLSVL.

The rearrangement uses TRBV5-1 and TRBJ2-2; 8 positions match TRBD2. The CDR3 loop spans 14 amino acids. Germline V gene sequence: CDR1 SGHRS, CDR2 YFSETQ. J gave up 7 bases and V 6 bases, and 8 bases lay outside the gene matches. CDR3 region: CASTPAGEGGELFF. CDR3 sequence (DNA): TGCGCCAGCACTCCAGCGGGAGAAGGCGGGGAGCTGTTTTTT.

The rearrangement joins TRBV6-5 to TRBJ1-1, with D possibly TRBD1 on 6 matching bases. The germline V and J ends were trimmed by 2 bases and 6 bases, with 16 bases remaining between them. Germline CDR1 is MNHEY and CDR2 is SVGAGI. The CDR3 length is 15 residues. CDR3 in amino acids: CASSYGPGGLAEAFF. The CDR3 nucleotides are TGTGCCAGCAGTTACGGCCCGGGGGGCCTTGCTGAAGCTTTCTTT.

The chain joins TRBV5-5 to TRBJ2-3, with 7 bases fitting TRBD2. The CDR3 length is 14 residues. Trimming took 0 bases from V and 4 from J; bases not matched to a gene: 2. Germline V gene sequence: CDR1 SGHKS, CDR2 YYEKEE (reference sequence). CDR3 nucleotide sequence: TGTGCCAGCAGCTTGGCTAGCGGATCAGATACGCAGTATTTT. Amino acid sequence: CASSLASGSDTQYF.